Below, one TCR beta chain is given with its context. Its antigen is still unknown. Within one base of it there is no much larger clone, and no base qualities were kept. V is pared back by 5 bases and J by 1 base, with 17 bases lying between the germline termini. The CDR3 runs 16 residues from the cysteine to the phenylalanine. Only the CDR3 DNA stays, 48 bases, in frame from base 1. According to the germline V gene (reference sequence), CDR1 reads SGHAT and CDR2 reads FQDESV. The cohort was made up of about 610 healthy bone marrow donors. At the time of sampling, all cohort members were nominally healthy, though unrecorded immune exposures were likely present. The donor tested CMV seronegative and was one of the 352 seronegative cohort members. A peripheral blood sample was provided by each donor, and peripheral blood mononuclear cells were used for TCR beta sequencing. The Qiagen DNeasy Blood Extraction Kit was used to extract genomic DNA from the blood cell samples.

These data are taken from a study of cytomegalovirus exposure and HLA in healthy donors (dated by TCRdb to between 2016 and 2019). Background for the entire study: In an earlier analysis of roughly 590 of the donors, approximately 300 Gb of sequence data and some 120 million unique TCR beta sequences from roughly 200 million T cells were reported. Rather than using new phenotypic data, the later analysis identified candidate immune exposures from TCR beta sequences and from how often those sequences occurred across donors. The study was designed to test whether signatures of past pathogen exposure could be identified by cataloging public T cell receptors. Typing coverage differed by locus: A, B, C, DRB1 and DQB1 were typed in roughly 620-630 donors, DQA1 in 522, DPA1 in 606, and DPB1 in roughly 470. HLA typing covered class I and class II loci at four-digit resolution. Using immunosequencing, the study profiled T cell repertoires from fewer than 850 subjects and related those repertoires to cytomegalovirus serostatus. Roughly 320 gigabases of sequencing data and roughly 81 million unique TCR sequences made up an early release that covered over 550 HLA-typed donors. In a later analysis, previously published TCR beta repertoires from more than 500 donors were re-analyzed and high-resolution HLA genotyping was added so that TCR occurrence patterns could be studied. Among the roughly 400 genotyped donors, approximately 76% belonged to the genetic ancestry cluster associated with self-reported Caucasian donors. Among about 390 genotyped donors of the cohort, an average of around 240,000 unique TCR beta nucleotide sequences were sequenced per donor, roughly 18% of them non-productive. In an earlier analysis of 500 to 650 of the donors, high-throughput TCR beta sequencing was used to judge whether each TCR beta V gene segment behaved as functional or pseudogenic. Every discovery cohort repertoire had been produced on one sequencing platform. Donor age, sex, ethnicity and CMV serostatus were compiled alongside the repertoire data. Because of strong linkage in the cohort, roughly five DR-DQ haplotypes were treated as single units for association and clustering. To predict cytomegalovirus infection status, the study combined high-throughput TCR immunosequencing, statistical association of individual TCRs with disease status, and machine learning. In a later genetic analysis, genome-wide SNP genotypes for about three fifths of the roughly 670 donors were used, and that subset was treated as a discovery cohort. Besides the first cohort of some 670 subjects, a separate validation cohort made up of 120 different subjects was used.

Library generation was performed with the immunoSEQ multiplex PCR assay. For the multiplex PCR, a mixture combining 60 forward primers for TCR Vbeta segments and 13 reverse primers for TCR Jbeta segments was used. The CDR3 region of rearranged TCR beta genes was amplified from genomic DNA with a multiplex PCR assay. The Illumina HiSeq System was used to sequence the amplified TCR beta libraries as 87-base-pair reads. Concerning the study's data processing: In a later analysis, around 80 million unique TCR beta chains were counted across the approximately 640 repertoires, and roughly 10 million of these chains were shared by at least two donors. Raw reads were error-corrected and collapsed into unique sequences with a nearest-neighbor algorithm that merged closely related sequences to remove PCR and sequencing errors. To assign V, D and J gene segments, CDR3 sequences were aligned to IMGT reference sequences. For a sequence to be retained, a match of at least six nucleotides to both a V gene segment and a J gene segment was required. A rearrangement counted as productive if the CDR3 had no stop codons and remained in frame with V and J, and every other rearrangement counted as non-productive. Following IMGT convention, CDR3 was defined as the stretch from the second conserved V-encoded cysteine up to the conserved J-encoded phenylalanine. The earlier analysis of fewer than 700 of the donors excluded sequences that lacked an unambiguous match to a single V gene segment. An earlier analysis of 587 of the donors called V segments functional above 56.7% productive rearrangements and segregating when the between-donor standard deviation exceeded 5%. A statistical classification framework was developed to diagnose cytomegalovirus status using the catalog of TCR beta chain sequences. A later analysis assigned V and J genes by comparing TCR nucleotide sequences with IMGT/GENE-DB human TR gene sequences. The TCRdist pipeline was used in a later analysis to assign CDR3 sequences and most-parsimonious VDJ recombination scenarios. A later analysis defined each TCR beta chain by its CDR3 amino acid sequence plus V-gene family, and excluded reads lacking a unique V-gene family. As a way to deal with suspected cross-contamination and a sequencing artifact, a later analysis dropped 450 to 600 nucleotide sequences that were highly shared and had low generation probability. A later analysis calculated a clonal expansion index for each public chain from normalized within-repertoire ranks of inferred template counts. In a later analysis, generation probabilities were computed with a VDJ recombination model fitted to out-of-frame rearrangements, and the resulting probabilities were checked against IGoR. In a later analysis, TCR-TCR, TCR-HLA and TCR-CMV co-occurrence was scored with hypergeometric tests, and a repertoire-size bias correction was applied to TCR pairs. A later analysis estimated false discovery rates by permuting HLA or CMV assignments 20 times. In a later analysis, co-occurring TCRs were grouped with DBSCAN, and TCRdist sequence similarity was added when clustering was performed within HLA-allele-positive subsets. Repertoires with fewer than 30,000 or more than 120,000 public chains were left out of co-occurrence clustering, as were about 5 repertoires with anomalous nucleotide sharing. Not all clones reach the TCRdb copy of this immuneACCESS table, which keeps in-frame sequences only. Checked studies attribute under half of the gap to unresolved V genes and leave the rest unexplained. V, J and clone size are taken as reported in that table, and D and trimming were inferred from the DNA itself. This sample is represented by some 96,000 clones; 64% of them were singletons. 3% to 3.5% of the sample belongs to the ten largest clones.

On the study overall, not on this receptor specifically: At a false discovery rate of 0.05, a later analysis linked fewer than 20,000 TCR beta sequences to specific HLA alleles. The study listed 150 to 200 TCR beta chains as associated with cytomegalovirus. A few of the identified cytomegalovirus-associated TCR beta chains were confirmed in vitro to be specific for cytomegalovirus antigens. Because some donors lacked HLA typing at each locus, the association tests relied only on the typed subset. In a later analysis, most CMV-associated TCR beta chains were found to appear HLA-restricted, with HLA associations seemingly driven largely by CMV exposure. The authors suggested that the approach could potentially be extended to other disease states and immunological phenotypes. A group of highly shared sequence variants was considered likely to be a technical artifact of the sequencing pipeline. In a later analysis, HLA-associated TCR beta chains were found to be more clonally expanded and to have lower generation probabilities than equally common non-associated chains. Roughly uniform sequencing depth across donors was assumed in presence/absence analyses, although this assumption may not hold. Only TCR beta chains were sequenced in this cohort, and the absence of alpha or paired-chain data limited detectable features. The classifier was reported to diagnose cytomegalovirus status with high specificity and sensitivity in both the original and validation cohorts. In a later genetic analysis, fewer N-insertions in productive TCRs were reported among donors in an Asian-associated ancestry cluster than the approximately 670-donor mean. Strong co-occurrence of HLA alleles, especially DR and DQ, made assigning TCR associations to individual alleles difficult. Correlated functional status among segregating V segments might reflect linkage disequilibrium, but an unknown experimental factor could not be ruled out. A later analysis found that TCR association rates varied across HLA loci, with DRB1 alleles showing the most associated TCRs and HLA-C alleles the fewest. A further reported finding was that TCR beta sequences accurately predicted the HLA-A and HLA-B alleles for most subjects in the first cohort. A later analysis reported that several top co-occurrence clusters appeared linked to parvovirus B19, influenza, CMV and Epstein-Barr virus. The only immune exposure information available for the cohort was CMV serostatus. V-gene and J-gene trimming of TCR beta chains was associated with a missense DCLRE1C variant in a later genetic analysis, and the association was replicated in an independent cohort. Most TCR sequences were seen in very few donors, while some public TCRs were found in many individuals. Because counts were too low, seventeen rarely observed V segments, including chromosome 9 orphons, were excluded from the earlier analysis of under 650 of the donors. Some IMGT-functional V segments, including TRBV6-2 and TRBV6-3, could not be told apart with the 87-base-pair reads, so those segments were excluded. Broadly in line with IMGT annotations, most TCR beta V segments showed up in productive rearrangements about 90% or about 30% of the time in an earlier analysis of a few hundred of the donors.

The receptor was derived from a man between 60 and 75 years old in good health and CMV-seronegative. The chain couples TRBV11-1 to TRBJ1-2; the D gene is perhaps TRBD1, on 6 matching bases. The sample consisted of PBMCs. Here is the DNA: TGTGCCAGCAGCGACACTACCGGGACAAGTAACTATGGCTACACCTTC. Translation gives CASSDTTGTSNYGYTF.